The TCR beta chain described here comes from a study of T cells in localized non-small cell lung cancer. Overall study results and limits: A denser population of T cells in blood accompanied longer overall survival.

Assay: immunoSEQ multiplex PCR; the TCRdb copy retains only in-frame clones and omits some. The sample lists 25,000 to 35,000 clones, 85% to 95% occurring once. The germline V gene has CDR1 SNHLY and CDR2 FYNNEI. The V end was cut by 7 bases, the J end by 4 bases, with 8 bases between. This CDR3 contains 12 residues. On this clone itself: Its specificity is not known.

Sequenced here: peripheral blood, sampled before any cancer treatment. The sequence was obtained from a woman aged 35-75 years with stage I lung adenocarcinoma. The chain employs TRBV2 and TRBJ2-1; the D gene is possibly TRBD1 (5 bases). The CDR3, as DNA: TGTGCCAGCAAAGGGGATTACAATGAGCAGTTCTTC. This translates into CASKGDYNEQFF.